The table lists the clone carrying this T cell receptor (beta chain) with a count of one. Its antigen is unidentified. This sample is drawn from a study of a mutant IDH1 vaccine in newly diagnosed glioma. Study conclusions and caveats: Among patients, 90% to 95% showed immune responses induced by the vaccine.

The time point here: baseline, week 1 (first vaccination visit). Treatment given: pre-vaccination baseline after standard-of-care therapy. New astrocytomas of WHO grade 3 or 4 that were IDH1-mutant and ATRX-lost were found in the donors. Germline loops: CDR1 LNHDA, CDR2 SQIVND (reference sequence). This CDR3 is 17 amino acids long. V shed 4 bases and J shed 0 bases, with 16 bases lying between them. The assay was immunoSEQ multiplex PCR, and TCRdb's table has in-frame clones only and misses some. In the table there are tens of thousands of clones, roughly 92% of which are singletons. The specimen was PBMCs, collected from a glioma patient treated with radiotherapy, temozolomide or both. The chain employs TRBV19 and TRBJ2-1; D possibly corresponds to TRBD2 (6 bases). This TCR derives from a young man with glioma. CDR3 sequence: CASSRYGDFSSYNEQFF. CDR3 sequence (DNA): TGTGCCAGTAGTAGGTACGGGGACTTTAGCTCCTACAATGAGCAGTTCTTC.